This T cell receptor (beta chain) emerged from a study of spatial heterogeneity in lung cancer. Study at large: Beta-chain sequences were consistently detected more often than alpha-chain sequences.

The CDR3 contains 15 residues. V lost 3 bases and J 4 bases, leaving 15 bases between the germline ends. CDR1 is LGHDT, CDR2 YNNKEL, per germline (reference sequence). This clonotype came up a few times. TCRdb re-called the 5' RACE reads through MiXCR, storing one row per CDR3 protein. Seen here are 40,000 to 45,000 distinct CDR3 sequences, roughly 20% observed once, and the top ten hold under 8%. Described time point: blood at routine non-recurrence follow-up after resection. In each case, whole RNA from tumor, nontumor lung or frozen PBMC was sequenced unsorted. The origin of this receptor is a female donor with early-stage non-small cell lung cancer. J is TRBJ1-1 and V is TRBV3-1; D ambiguous. The sequencing here drew on PBMCs, taken at follow-up. In DNA form, the CDR3 reads TGTGCCAGCAGCCACAGCCTAAAAGGTGGCACTGAAGCTTTCTTT. This gives the protein CASSHSLKGGTEAFF.